Following are 6 T cell receptor beta chains from one sample sequenced in a study of blood T cell repertoires in COVID-19 (dated by TCRdb to the early 2020s). Preparation of the library involved the immunoSEQ multiplex PCR assay. TCRdb took this table from immuneACCESS and kept in-frame rearrangements with V and J called. Such tables lack part of the clones; where checked against another copy, unresolved V genes explain under half of the gap, and the rest is unexplained. The sample table lists fewer than 400,000 clones, more than 85% of them with a count of one. Together, the top ten hold 3.9% of the sample. Sequenced material: PBMCs or T cells enriched from blood (not recorded which). The receptors here all came from a woman aged 25 to 39 who had been exposed to COVID-19.

The J gene is TRBJ2-6, the V gene TRBV9; D perhaps matches TRBD1 (7 bases). CDR3 length: 18 residues. Trimming took off 3 bases at V and 2 bases at J, with 18 bases between the two ends. Per germline, CDR1 SGDLS and CDR2 YYNGEE. Here the CDR3 reads CASSGLQGGFAGANVLTF. CDR3 in DNA: TGTGCCAGCAGCGGGCTCCAGGGGGGTTTCGCTGGGGCCAACGTCCTGACTTTC.

This chain connects TRBV15 to TRBJ1-2, with TRBD1 identical over 9 bases. The ends lost 3 bases at V and 4 bases at J; junction bases unmatched: 3. The germline V gene has CDR1 LNHNV and CDR2 YYDKDF (reference sequence). The length of the CDR3 is 14 residues. This CDR3 reads CATSRGQGPYGYTF. In nucleotides, the CDR3 is TGTGCCACCAGCAGGGGACAGGGACCCTATGGCTACACCTTC. Using reference TRBV15 and TRBJ1-2 for the parts outside the CDR3, the full variable domain is DAMVIQNPRYQVTQFGKPVTLSCSQTLNHNVMYWYQQKSSQAPKLLFHYYDKDFNNEADTPDNFQSRRPNTSFCFLDIRSPGLGDTAMYLCATSRGQGPYGYTFGSGTRLTVV.

The chain has TRBV18 and TRBJ1-2; TRBD1 matches at 7 bases. Losses at the gene ends were 3 bases for V and 7 bases for J; bases not matched to a gene: 11. The germline gives CDR1 KGHSH, CDR2 LQKENI. The CDR3 has 15 amino acids. The CDR3 is CASSPPGGSVGGYTF. The CDR3 DNA reads as TGTGCCAGCTCACCTCCAGGGGGTTCCGTCGGTGGCTACACCTTC.

V is TRBV7-9 and J is TRBJ1-2, with D maybe TRBD1 (5 bases). The CDR3 covers 18 residues. Germline V gene data show CDR1 as SEHNR and CDR2 as FQNEAQ (reference sequence). V was cut by 0 bases and J by 2 bases, with 19 bases left in between. The CDR3 coding sequence is TGTGCCAGCAGCTTAGCCGTTGGGGCGGCATTCTCAAACTATGGCTACACCTTC. Protein sequence: CASSLAVGAAFSNYGYTF. The full variable domain, its missing parts supplied by reference TRBV7-9 and TRBJ1-2, is DTGVSQNPRHKITKRGQNVTFRCDPISEHNRLYWYRQTLGQGPEFLTYFQNEAQLEKSRLLSDRFSAERPKGSFSTLEIQRTEQGDSAMYLCASSLAVGAAFSNYGYTFGSGTRLTVV.

This clone was counted a few times. The chain employs TRBV3-1 (or the pseudogene TRBV3-2) and TRBJ1-2, with D possibly being TRBD1 (6 bases). Trimming shortened V by 0 bases and J by 4 bases, and 15 bases separated the two germline ends. The CDR3 extends over 16 amino acids. Germline assignment: CDR1 LGHDT and CDR2 YNNKEL (reference sequence). Written as DNA, the CDR3 is TGTGCCAGCAGCCAAGATCGGCAGGGGAGGGCCTATGGCTACACCTTC. Its translation: CASSQDRQGRAYGYTF.

Only one count was recorded for this clone. V is TRBV5-5 and J is TRBJ1-3, with D possibly matching TRBD1 (6 bases). The CDR3 is made up of 17 amino acids. V lost 10 bases and J lost 10, with 33 bases in between. The V gene's germline CDR1 is SGHKS and CDR2 YYEKEE (reference sequence). The CDR3 here is CAPIAGSGQTNEGTIYF. CDR3 nucleotide sequence: TGTGCCCCGATCGCGGGCTCGGGACAAACTAACGAAGGGACCATATATTTT.